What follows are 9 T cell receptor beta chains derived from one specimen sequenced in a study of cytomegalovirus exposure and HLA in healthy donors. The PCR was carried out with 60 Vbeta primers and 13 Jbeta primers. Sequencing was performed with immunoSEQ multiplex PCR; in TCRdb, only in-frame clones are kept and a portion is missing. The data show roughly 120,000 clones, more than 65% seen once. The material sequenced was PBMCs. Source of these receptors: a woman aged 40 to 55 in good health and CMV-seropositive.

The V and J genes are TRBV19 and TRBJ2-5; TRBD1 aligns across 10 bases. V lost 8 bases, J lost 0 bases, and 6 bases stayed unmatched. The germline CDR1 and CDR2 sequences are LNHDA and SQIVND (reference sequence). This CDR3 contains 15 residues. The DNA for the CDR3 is TGTGCCAGTTCGACAGGGGGCCGGTACCAAGAGACCCAGTACTTC. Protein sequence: CASSTGGRYQETQYF.

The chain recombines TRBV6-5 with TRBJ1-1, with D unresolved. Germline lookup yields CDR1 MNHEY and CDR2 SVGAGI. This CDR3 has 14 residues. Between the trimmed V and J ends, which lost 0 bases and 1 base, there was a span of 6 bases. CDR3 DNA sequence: TGTGCCAGCAGTTACTCTGTAGAGAACACTGAAGCTTTCTTT. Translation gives CASSYSVENTEAFF.

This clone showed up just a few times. The CDR3 DNA sequence: TGTGCCAGCCGAACAGGGTACAAACTGTTTTTT. It specifies CASRTGYKLFF. V and J are TRBV25-1 and TRBJ1-4; D perhaps matches TRBD1 (6 bases). The CDR3 contains 11 residues. The V end was cut by 8 bases, the J end by 11 bases, with 12 bases between. Germline CDR1 reads MGHDK; CDR2 reads SYGVNS. Looking up the rest from reference TRBV25-1 and TRBJ1-4 gives the full variable domain: EADIYQTPRYLVIGTGKKITLECSQTMGHDKMYWYQQDPGMELHLIHYSYGVNSTEKGDLSSESTVSRIRTEHFPLTLESARPSHTSQYLCASRTGYKLFFGSGTQLSVL.

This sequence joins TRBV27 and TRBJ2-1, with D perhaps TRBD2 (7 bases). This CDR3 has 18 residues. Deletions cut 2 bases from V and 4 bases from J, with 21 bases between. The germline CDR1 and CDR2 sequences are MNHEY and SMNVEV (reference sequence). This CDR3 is CASSLSRGGTRPYNEQFF. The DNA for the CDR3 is TGTGCCAGCAGTTTAAGCAGGGGAGGGACTCGGCCATACAATGAGCAGTTCTTC.

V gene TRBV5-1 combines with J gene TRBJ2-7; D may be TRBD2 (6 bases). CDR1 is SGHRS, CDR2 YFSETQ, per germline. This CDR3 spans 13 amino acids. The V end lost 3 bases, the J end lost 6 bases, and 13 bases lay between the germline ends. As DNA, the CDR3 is TGCGCCAGCAGCTCAACTTACGGGGGCGAGCAGTACTTC. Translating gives CASSSTYGGEQYF.

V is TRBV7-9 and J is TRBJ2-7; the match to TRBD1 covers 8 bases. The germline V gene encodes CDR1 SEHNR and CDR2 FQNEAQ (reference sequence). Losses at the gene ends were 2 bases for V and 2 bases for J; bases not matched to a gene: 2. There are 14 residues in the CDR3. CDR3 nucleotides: TGTGCCAGCAGCTTACAACAGGGGGCCTACGAGCAGTACTTC. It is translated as CASSLQQGAYEQYF. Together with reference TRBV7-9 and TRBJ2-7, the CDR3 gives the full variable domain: DTGVSQNPRHKITKRGQNVTFRCDPISEHNRLYWYRQTLGQGPEFLTYFQNEAQLEKSRLLSDRFSAERPKGSFSTLEIQRTEQGDSAMYLCASSLQQGAYEQYFGPGTRLTVT.

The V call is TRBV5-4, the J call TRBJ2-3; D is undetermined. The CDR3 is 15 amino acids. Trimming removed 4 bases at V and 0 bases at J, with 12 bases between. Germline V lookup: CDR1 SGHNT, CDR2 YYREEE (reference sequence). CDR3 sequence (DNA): TGTGCCAGCAGCCCGCGTAGAGCGAGCACAGATACGCAGTATTTT. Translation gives CASSPRRASTDTQYF.

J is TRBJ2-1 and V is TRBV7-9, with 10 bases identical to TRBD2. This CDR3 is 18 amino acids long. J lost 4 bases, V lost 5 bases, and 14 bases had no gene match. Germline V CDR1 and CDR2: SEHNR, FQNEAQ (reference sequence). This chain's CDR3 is CASSLRQPGLAIYNEQFF. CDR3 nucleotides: TGTGCCAGCAGCCTTCGGCAGCCGGGACTAGCGATTTACAATGAGCAGTTCTTC.

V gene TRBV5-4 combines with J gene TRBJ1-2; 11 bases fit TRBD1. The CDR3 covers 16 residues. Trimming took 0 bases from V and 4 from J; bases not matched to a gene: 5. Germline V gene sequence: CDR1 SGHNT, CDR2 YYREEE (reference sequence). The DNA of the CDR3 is TGTGCCAGCAGCTTGGGCGGACAGGGGGCGGTCTATGGCTACACCTTC. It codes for CASSLGGQGAVYGYTF.